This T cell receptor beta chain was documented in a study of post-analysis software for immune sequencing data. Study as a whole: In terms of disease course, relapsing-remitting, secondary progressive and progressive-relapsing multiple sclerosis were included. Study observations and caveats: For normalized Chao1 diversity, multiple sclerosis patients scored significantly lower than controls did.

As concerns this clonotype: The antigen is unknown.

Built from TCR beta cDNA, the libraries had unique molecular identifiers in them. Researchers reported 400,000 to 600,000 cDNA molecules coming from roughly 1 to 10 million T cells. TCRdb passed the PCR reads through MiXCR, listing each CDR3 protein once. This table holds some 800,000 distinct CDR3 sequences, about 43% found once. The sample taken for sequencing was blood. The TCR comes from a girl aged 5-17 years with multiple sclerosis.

CDR3 DNA sequence: TGTGCCAGCCTGACTAGCGGCAAAAACATTCAGTACTTC. Protein: CASLTSGKNIQYF. The chain carries TRBV6-6 and TRBJ2-4; 9 bases agree with TRBD2. The ends lost 8 bases at V and 3 bases at J; junction bases unmatched: 2. The CDR3 is 13 residues long. Germline assignment: CDR1 MNHNY and CDR2 SVGAGI (reference sequence).